This TCR beta chain appears in the sequencing data of a study of early T cells in non-severe SARS-CoV-2 infection. At the level of the study: The authors sequenced bulk RNA from unsorted whole blood, leaving chains unpaired. Study-level points and caveats: VDJdb-based matching was biased toward anti-spike CD8 responses and missed private and CD4 specificities.

Tagging with unique molecular identifiers was applied to individual cDNA molecules. TCRdb reprocessed the 5' RACE reads via MiXCR and lists one record per CDR3 protein. Of about 36,000 distinct CDR3 sequences in the sample, more than 8% were seen once. Trimming took 1 base from V and 2 from J, leaving 8 bases between them. Germline V gene sequence: CDR1 SGHDN, CDR2 FVKESK. The CDR3 has 15 amino acids. This clonotype was seen repeatedly, ten times or more. Its antigen remains unknown. V and J are TRBV14 and TRBJ2-2; tentative D call: TRBD2 (5 bases). The clonotype comes from an adult who was a healthcare worker with PCR-confirmed SARS-CoV-2 infection or an uninfected control (not recorded which). The sample taken for sequencing was whole blood. The CDR3 DNA reads as TGTGCCAGCAGCCAAGTCCGGGGAAACACCGGGGAGCTGTTTTTT. Its translation: CASSQVRGNTGELFF.